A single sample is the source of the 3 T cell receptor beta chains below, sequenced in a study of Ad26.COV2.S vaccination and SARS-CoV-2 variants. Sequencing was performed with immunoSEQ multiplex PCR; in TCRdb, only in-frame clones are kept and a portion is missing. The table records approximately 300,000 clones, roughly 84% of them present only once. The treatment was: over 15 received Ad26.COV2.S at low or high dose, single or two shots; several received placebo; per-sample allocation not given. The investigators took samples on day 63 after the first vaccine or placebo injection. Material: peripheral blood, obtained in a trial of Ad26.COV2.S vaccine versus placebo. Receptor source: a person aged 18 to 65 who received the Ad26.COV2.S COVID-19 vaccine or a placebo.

DNA for the CDR3: TGTGCCAGCAGCTTAACACCACGACTAGCGGGGGGTTACAATGAGCAGTTCTTC. Translating gives CASSLTPRLAGGYNEQFF. The V gene is TRBV7-3, the J gene TRBJ2-1; 13 nucleotides line up with TRBD2. Germline V lookup: CDR1 SGHTA, CDR2 FQGTGA. This CDR3 has 18 residues. J lost 4 bases, V lost 0 bases, and 6 bases had no gene match.

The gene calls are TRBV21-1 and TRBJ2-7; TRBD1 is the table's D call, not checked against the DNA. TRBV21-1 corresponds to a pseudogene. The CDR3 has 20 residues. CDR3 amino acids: CASACKGTAKVSFLSYEQYF. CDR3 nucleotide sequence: TGTGCCAGCGCCTGCAAGGGGACAGCCAAGGTATCCTTCTTGTCCTACGAGCAGTACTTC.

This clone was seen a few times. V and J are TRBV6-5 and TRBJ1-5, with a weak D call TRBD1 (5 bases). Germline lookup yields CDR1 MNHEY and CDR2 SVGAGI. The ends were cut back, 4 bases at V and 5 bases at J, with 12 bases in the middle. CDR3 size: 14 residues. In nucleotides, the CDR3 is TGTGCCAGCAGTTCCTTCCGGGACTATCAGCCCCAGCATTTT. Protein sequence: CASSSFRDYQPQHF.